These 2 T cell receptor beta chains share one sample of origin, sequenced in a study of T cell responses to AZD1222 COVID-19 vaccine. Generated by immunoSEQ multiplex PCR, the TCRdb table keeps only in-frame clones and is missing some. The table records over 120,000 clones, around 83% of them present only once. The sample was peripheral blood, taken 28 days after the second AZD1222 dose. All receptors derive from an adult who received the AZD1222 COVID-19 vaccine.

The table lists this clone with a count of one. The V call is TRBV23-1, the J call TRBJ2-4; D uncertain. TRBV23-1 is placed among ORFs of uncertain function. CDR3 length equals 12 residues. V gave up 3 bases and J gave up 5 bases, with 5 bases separating them. The CDR3 is CASSHRENIQYF. The CDR3 DNA follows: TGCGCCAGCAGTCACCGGGAAAACATTCAGTACTTC.

This chain joins TRBV12-3 or TRBV12-4 and TRBJ1-2; 7 bases agree with TRBD1. Trimming removed 7 bases from V and 5 bases from J; junction bases left unmatched: 4. The CDR3 runs to 12 residues. The CDR3 spells CASIDRDYGYTF. The DNA of the CDR3 is TGTGCCAGCATCGACAGGGATTATGGCTACACCTTC.